This T cell receptor (beta chain) is from a study of T-cell memory formation after mild COVID-19. Study observations and caveats: In pre-infection memory, a portion of responding clones appeared, which suggested that cross-reactive memory joined. There was a balanced CD4/CD8 profile in clones contracting day 15 to 85, and later expanders leaned CD4+. Shrinking CD4+ clones were chiefly CM and EM; CD8+ ones were chiefly EMRA. The SARS-CoV-2 specificity of second-wave clones reaching peak at day 37 remained unverified.

Using its own MiXCR run on the 5' RACE reads, TCRdb lists one record per CDR3 protein. This sample yields about 100,000 distinct CDR3 sequences, of which roughly a sixth are seen a single time; approximately 5.5% belongs to the top ten. This clonotype was observed a handful of times. The antigen remains undetermined. This CDR3 contains 8 residues. The V end lost 11 bases, the J end lost 13 bases, and 10 bases lay between the germline ends. Germline assignment: CDR1 SGHVS and CDR2 FQNEAQ. The chain carries TRBV7-8 and TRBJ2-3, with D perhaps matching TRBD2 (6 bases). The sequence came from a man aged 18 to 30 who had mild COVID-19 (a few samples of this study predate the infection). Cell type and time point are not known. The sample was PBMCs or a T cell subset sorted from them (not recorded which). For the CDR3, the DNA is TGTGCCCGCCGGGGGAAGTATTTT. Residues: CARRGKYF.